The next 29 T cell receptor beta chains were all read from a single sample in a study of beta chain features in type 1 diabetes. These TCRs' antigens remain unknown. Whole-study results and caveats: Shortening that was moderate but significant affected the TCRB CDR3s of Type 1 diabetes patients in all four CD4+ subsets.

The sequenced template was cDNA made from the entire isolated RNA. The repertoire was sequenced with immunoSEQ multiplex PCR; TCRdb's copy has only in-frame clones and lacks some. Here the sample spans some 350,000 clones, roughly a tenth being singletons. Sequencing input: central memory CD4+ T cells from blood. The receptors derive from a man between 25 and 39 years old with type 1 diabetes.

V and J are TRBV11-1 and TRBJ2-4; D is unresolved. Germline CDR1 and CDR2: SGHAT and FQDESV (reference sequence). The CDR3 runs 13 residues. V shed 0 bases and J shed 6 bases, with 6 bases lying between them. The CDR3 sequence: CASSLALVNIQYF. In nucleotides, the CDR3 is TGTGCCAGCAGCTTAGCTCTCGTAAACATTCAGTACTTC.

The rearrangement uses TRBV7-9 and TRBJ1-2; 9 bases are shared with TRBD1. The CDR3 has 14 amino acids. V dropped 6 bases and J dropped 7; count of bases not matched to a gene: 9. Germline V lookup: CDR1 SEHNR, CDR2 FQNEAQ (reference sequence). The CDR3 DNA sequence: TGTGCCAGCAGAAGACCGGGACAGGGTCTTGGCTACACCTTC. Translated: CASRRPGQGLGYTF.

A few counts support this clone. This sequence joins TRBV6-5 and TRBJ2-3; no reliable D call. Trimming pared 4 bases from V and 2 bases from J, leaving 10 bases between. Germline V lookup: CDR1 MNHEY, CDR2 SVGAGI. The CDR3 runs 14 residues. CDR3 sequence reads: CASSWSGHTDTQYF. CDR3 coding DNA: TGTGCCAGCAGTTGGTCAGGCCACACAGATACGCAGTATTTT.

This chain links TRBV7-8 with TRBJ2-3; 7 nucleotides line up with TRBD2. Germline V gene sequence: CDR1 SGHVS, CDR2 FQNEAQ. V lost 6 bases, J lost 5 bases, and 14 bases stayed unmatched. The CDR3 totals 16 residues. The CDR3 here is CASSSNGAGARDTQYF. The DNA for the CDR3 is TGTGCCAGCAGTTCTAATGGGGCGGGAGCGAGAGATACGCAGTATTTT.

This clone was counted between two and nine times. CDR3 in amino acids: CASSLAFPGTGLADTQYF. In DNA form, the CDR3 reads TGTGCCAGCAGTTTAGCGTTCCCCGGGACAGGGTTAGCGGATACGCAGTATTTT. The V gene is TRBV27, the J gene TRBJ2-3, with TRBD1 identical over 9 bases. The trim removed 2 bases at V and 6 bases at J, leaving 15 bases unmatched. The CDR3 runs to 18 residues. Germline V gene sequence: CDR1 MNHEY, CDR2 SMNVEV (reference sequence).

J is TRBJ1-2 and V is TRBV6-6, with 8 bases identical to TRBD1. V gave up 10 bases and J gave up 2 bases; unmatched junction bases: 6. Germline V gene sequence: CDR1 MNHNY, CDR2 SVGAGI (reference sequence). The length of the CDR3 is 13 residues. The CDR3 sequence is CATTTGANYGYTF. The CDR3 DNA sequence: TGTGCCACCACGACAGGGGCCAACTATGGCTACACCTTC.

Many counts were recorded for this clone. The rearrangement uses TRBV15 and TRBJ2-7; possibly TRBD1 for D (6 bases). CDR1 and CDR2 from the germline V gene are LNHNV and YYDKDF (reference sequence). The V end was cut by 3 bases, the J end by 1 base, with 10 bases between. This CDR3 has 14 amino acids. Here the CDR3 reads CATSRTGGSYEQYF. The CDR3 DNA reads TGTGCCACCAGCAGGACAGGTGGGTCCTACGAGCAGTACTTC.

Many counts were recorded for this clone. CDR3 sequence: CASSYDGGNTIYF. The CDR3 DNA is TGTGCCAGCAGTTACGATGGAGGAAACACCATATATTTT. The V gene is TRBV6-6, the J gene TRBJ1-3; no reliable D call. The CDR3 loop spans 13 amino acids. Deletions cut 2 bases from V and 4 bases from J, with 6 bases between. Germline V gene lookup returns CDR1 MNHNY and CDR2 SVGAGI (reference sequence).

This chain uses TRBV5-1 with TRBJ2-5; D is undetermined. V was pared by 0 bases and J by 5 bases, with 11 bases between. The CDR3 runs to 14 residues. CDR1 and CDR2 from the germline V gene are SGHRS and YFSETQ. CDR3 nucleotide sequence: TGCGCCAGCAGCTTGGCGATTAACGGGGAGACCCAGTACTTC. Amino acids: CASSLAINGETQYF.

This clone came up a few times. The chain has TRBV11-2 and TRBJ1-1, with D unresolved. The germline V and J ends were trimmed by 2 bases and 1 base, with 14 bases remaining between them. Germline lookup yields CDR1 SGHAT and CDR2 FQNNGV. The CDR3 loop spans 16 amino acids. The CDR3: CASSLKFGQKNTEAFF. In DNA, the CDR3 is TGTGCCAGCAGCTTAAAATTCGGCCAGAAGAACACTGAAGCTTTCTTT.

This clone was seen only a few times. The chain combines TRBV6-5 with TRBJ2-7, with D perhaps TRBD1 (6 bases). This CDR3 has 14 residues. Germline V gene lookup returns CDR1 MNHEY and CDR2 SVGAGI. V lost 0 bases and J 2 bases, leaving 8 bases between the germline ends. The CDR3, as DNA: TGTGCCAGCAGTTACTCGGGGGCAACCTACGAGCAGTACTTC. This sequence encodes CASSYSGATYEQYF.

This chain connects TRBV7-2 to TRBJ2-3; D call uncertain. Germline assignment: CDR1 SGHTA and CDR2 FQGNSA. The V end was cut by 2 bases, the J end by 6 bases, with 15 bases between. The CDR3 spans 15 residues. CDR3 DNA: TGTGCCAGCAGCTTATCTGCCACTATTGGGGATACGCAGTATTTT. Protein sequence: CASSLSATIGDTQYF.

The chain uses TRBV7-2 and TRBJ2-5; 11 bases map to TRBD1. The CDR3 is 17 residues long. CDR1 and CDR2 from the germline V gene are SGHTA and FQGNSA. Trimming removed 2 bases from V and 0 bases from J; junction bases left unmatched: 5. This CDR3 is CASSLMGTGGYQETQYF. The CDR3 coding sequence is TGTGCCAGCAGCTTAATGGGGACAGGGGGTTACCAAGAGACCCAGTACTTC.

This clone was seen a handful of times. The chain is built from TRBV6-6 and TRBJ2-7; D unresolved. The CDR3 length is 13 residues. Between the trimmed V and J ends, which lost 5 bases and 1 base, there was a span of 9 bases. The germline CDR1 and CDR2 sequences are MNHNY and SVGAGI (reference sequence). CDR3 nucleotides: TGTGCCAGCAGTCCGACTCCTTCCTACGAGCAGTACTTC. It codes for CASSPTPSYEQYF.

The chain recombines TRBV5-6 with TRBJ2-6; D is perhaps TRBD1 (5 bases). Germline V gene lookup returns CDR1 SGHDT and CDR2 YYEEEE. This CDR3 region has 17 residues. V shed 4 bases and J shed 0 bases, with 14 bases lying between them. CDR3 coding DNA: TGTGCCAGCAGCCAGGGTTATAGGAGCTCTGGGGCCAACGTCCTGACTTTC. This translates into CASSQGYRSSGANVLTF.

This clone was seen repeatedly, ten times or more. V gene TRBV19 combines with J gene TRBJ2-4; 7 bases line up with TRBD1. Germline CDR1 and CDR2: LNHDA and SQIVND (reference sequence). The CDR3 consists of 14 residues. V gave up 7 bases and J gave up 2 bases; unmatched junction bases: 5. The CDR3 protein is CASNNRGTKNIQYF. The CDR3 bases are TGTGCCAGTAACAACAGGGGAACCAAAAACATTCAGTACTTC.

About this clone itself: The junction does not match germline at one end; this may be a read error. Other DNA sequences in the same sample also yield this CDR3. V usage is TRBV5-1 and J usage is TRBJ2-5; D call uncertain. The CDR3 is 13 residues long. Germline lookup yields CDR1 SGHRS and CDR2 YFSETQ. CDR3 loop: CASSLGEQETQYF. For the CDR3, the DNA is TGCGCCAGCAGCTTGGGGGAACAAGAGACTCAGTACTTC.

This clone was counted only a few times. The rearrangement uses TRBV28 and TRBJ2-3; D unresolved. The germline gives CDR1 MDHEN, CDR2 SYDVKM. CDR3 size: 12 residues. Trimming shortened V by 5 bases and J by 1 base, and 4 bases separated the two germline ends. CDR3 bases: TGTGCCAGCAGTACTCGCACAGATACGCAGTATTTT. Translating gives CASSTRTDTQYF. Complete variable domain (other parts from reference TRBV28 and TRBJ2-3): DVKVTQSSRYLVKRTGEKVFLECVQDMDHENMFWYRQDPGLGLRLIYFSYDVKMKEKGDIPEGYSVSREKKERFSLILESASTNQTSMYLCASSTRTDTQYFGPGTRLTVL.

This clone was counted only a few times. A junction end diverges from the germline sequence, so it may reflect a read error. The rearrangement joins TRBV4-1 to TRBJ1-2, with D possibly matching TRBD1 (6 bases). CDR1 MGHRA and CDR2 YSYEKL come from the germline V gene. The CDR3 runs 17 residues. CDR3 residues: CASSLVMGATGYYGYTF. The CDR3 nucleotides are TGCGCCAGCAGCCTAGTCATGGGGGCAACGGGCTACTACGGCTACACCTTC.

V usage is TRBV7-2 and J usage is TRBJ2-1, with 11 bases that match TRBD2. J was trimmed by 4 bases and V by 5 bases; bases with no gene match: 1. CDR1 and CDR2 from the germline V gene are SGHTA and FQGNSA. The CDR3 sequence is 14 residues long. CDR3 DNA: TGTGCCAGCAGCGGGACTAGCGGATACAATGAGCAGTTCTTC. The encoded protein is CASSGTSGYNEQFF. Using reference TRBV7-2 and TRBJ2-1 for the parts outside the CDR3, the full variable domain is GAGVSQSPSNKVTEKGKDVELRCDPISGHTALYWYRQSLGQGLEFLIYFQGNSAPDKSGLPSDRFSAERTGGSVSTLTIQRTQQEDSAVYLCASSGTSGYNEQFFGPGTRLTVL.

This clone showed up many times. Distinct nucleotide sequences in the sample also encode this CDR3. The V and J genes are TRBV7-9 and TRBJ2-5; the D gene is possibly TRBD1 (6 bases). V lost 5 bases and J lost 1, with 11 bases in between. The CDR3 has 14 amino acids. The germline V gene has CDR1 SEHNR and CDR2 FQNEAQ (reference sequence). Here the CDR3 DNA reads TGTGCCAGCAGCCGCGGACAGCCCCAAGAGACCCAGTACTTC. Protein: CASSRGQPQETQYF.

The chain uses TRBV5-1 and TRBJ1-2; D not certain. This CDR3 spans 14 amino acids. Germline V gene sequence: CDR1 SGHRS, CDR2 YFSETQ. V was clipped by 0 bases and J by 3 bases, with 9 bases between them. The DNA for the CDR3 is TGCGCCAGCAGCTTGGCCAAGGACTACTATGGCTACACCTTC. It translates to CASSLAKDYYGYTF.

The CDR3 here is CASSIAGVRGAHEAFF. CDR3 DNA sequence: TGTGCCAGTAGTATAGCCGGAGTACGGGGGGCTCATGAAGCTTTCTTT. The chain joins TRBV19 to TRBJ1-1, with a weak D call TRBD1 (6 bases). Trimming removed 1 base at V and 7 bases at J, with 19 bases between. The CDR3 has 16 residues. Germline V gene lookup returns CDR1 LNHDA and CDR2 SQIVND (reference sequence).

This clone was seen a few times. V and J are TRBV29-1 and TRBJ2-2; D possibly corresponds to TRBD1 (6 bases). Germline V gives CDR1 SQVTM, CDR2 ANQGSEA. Trimming left V 3 bases short and J 1 base short, with 9 bases between. The CDR3 is made up of 14 amino acids. In nucleotides, the CDR3 is TGCAGCGTTGAGAGGACAGTGAACACCGGGGAGCTGTTTTTT. This encodes CSVERTVNTGELFF.

This clone was recorded many times. In nucleotides, the CDR3 is TGTGCCAGCAGCTTCTTAGCAGATACGCAGTATTTT. This encodes CASSFLADTQYF. The V and J genes are TRBV7-9 and TRBJ2-3, with D unresolved. Trimming left V 3 bases short and J 4 bases short, with 5 bases between. The germline V gene has CDR1 SEHNR and CDR2 FQNEAQ (reference sequence). The CDR3 is 12 residues long.

In its sample, this clone was seen a few times. The chain links TRBV10-3 to TRBJ2-5; TRBD1 matches 9 bases. J lost 1 base, V lost 6 bases, and 15 bases had no gene match. This CDR3 is 18 amino acids long. Looked up from germline, CDR1 is ENHRY and CDR2 is SYGVKD. The CDR3 here is CAISEATGGRGSQETQYF. Written as DNA, the CDR3 is TGTGCCATCAGCGAAGCGACAGGGGGAAGAGGCAGCCAAGAGACCCAGTACTTC.

This clone was seen a handful of times. This chain links TRBV2 with TRBJ1-3; D not resolved. Trimming stripped 4 bases from V and 0 bases from J, with 7 bases between. CDR1 and CDR2 from the germline V gene are SNHLY and FYNNEI. This CDR3 contains 14 residues. The CDR3 loop reads CASSGQLSGNTIYF. The DNA of the CDR3 is TGTGCCAGCAGTGGACAACTCTCTGGAAACACCATATATTTT. Looking up the rest from reference TRBV2 and TRBJ1-3 gives the full variable domain: EPEVTQTPSHQVTQMGQEVILRCVPISNHLYFYWYRQILGQKVEFLVSFYNNEISEKSEIFDDQFSVERPDGSNFTLKIRSTKLEDSAMYFCASSGQLSGNTIYFGEGSWLTVV.

This clone has at least ten counts. At the DNA level, this CDR3 is encoded by other sequences in the same sample as well. The chain is built from TRBV18 and TRBJ1-5, with D uncertain. In germline, CDR1 is KGHSH, CDR2 LQKENI. CDR3 size: 13 residues. Deletions cut 3 bases from V and 0 bases from J, with 3 bases between. CDR3 bases: TGTGCCAGCTCACCGGCTAGCAATCAGCCCCAGCATTTT. This sequence encodes CASSPASNQPQHF. Full variable domain (missing parts from reference TRBV18 and TRBJ1-5): NAGVMQNPRHLVRRRGQEARLRCSPMKGHSHVYWYRQLPEEGLKFMVYLQKENIIDESGMPKERFSAEFPKEGPSILRIQQVVRGDSAAYFCASSPASNQPQHFGDGTRLSIL.

This clone appeared a few times. The chain couples TRBV6-1 to TRBJ2-1, with 7 bases that match TRBD2. Germline trimming cut 4 bases from V and 12 bases from J; bases unmatched to any gene: 9. Germline CDR1 reads MNHNS; CDR2 reads SASEGT. This CDR3 is 13 amino acids long. The CDR3 DNA reads TGTGCCAGCAGTGGGTGGGACTACCCCCTGCAGTTCTTC. Protein product: CASSGWDYPLQFF.